This T cell receptor (beta chain) was documented in a study of blood T cell repertoires in COVID-19. Study-level background: There were acute and convalescent COVID-19 samples, and they came from the United States, Italy and Spain. PBMCs, B-cell-depleted T cells, or T cells were the source of the cDNA or gDNA that made up the material.

The CDR3 sequence is 11 residues long. Original methodology: Using reference gene primer amplification, nucleated cell counts were estimated. TCRdb's table, derived via immunoSEQ multiplex PCR, lists solely in-frame clones and lacks some. V and J calls and clone size follow that table, whereas D and trimming were derived from the DNA. The table includes under 150,000 clones, just under 90% detected once. What was sequenced was peripheral blood. The sequence was obtained from a woman aged 35 to 49 with acute or convalescent COVID-19. The J gene is TRBJ2-7, the V gene TRBV12-2; TRBD1 reflects the table's D call only, with no check against the DNA. TRBV12-2 is recorded as a pseudogene. CDR3 nucleotides: TGTGCAAGTCGATTTGGGGCCGAGCAGTACTTC. It is translated as CASRFGAEQYF.